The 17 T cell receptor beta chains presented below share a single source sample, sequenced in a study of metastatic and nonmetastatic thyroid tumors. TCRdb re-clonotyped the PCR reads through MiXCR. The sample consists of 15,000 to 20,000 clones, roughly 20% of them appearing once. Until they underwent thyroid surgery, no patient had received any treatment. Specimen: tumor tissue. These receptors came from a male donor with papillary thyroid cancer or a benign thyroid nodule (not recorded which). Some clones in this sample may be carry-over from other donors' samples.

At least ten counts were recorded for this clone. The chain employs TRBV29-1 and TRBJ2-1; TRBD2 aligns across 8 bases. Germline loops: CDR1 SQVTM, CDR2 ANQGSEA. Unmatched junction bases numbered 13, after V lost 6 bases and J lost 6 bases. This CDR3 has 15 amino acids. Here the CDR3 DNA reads TGCAGCGTAACCCCCCGGACTAGCTGGGTCAATGAGCAGTTCTTC. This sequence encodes CSVTPRTSWVNEQFF.

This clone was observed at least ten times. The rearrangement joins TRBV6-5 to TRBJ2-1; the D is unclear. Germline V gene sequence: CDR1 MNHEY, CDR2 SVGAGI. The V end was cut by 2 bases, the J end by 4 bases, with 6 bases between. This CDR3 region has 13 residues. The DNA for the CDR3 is TGTGCCAGCAGTTACCGCGATTACAATGAGCAGTTCTTC. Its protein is CASSYRDYNEQFF.

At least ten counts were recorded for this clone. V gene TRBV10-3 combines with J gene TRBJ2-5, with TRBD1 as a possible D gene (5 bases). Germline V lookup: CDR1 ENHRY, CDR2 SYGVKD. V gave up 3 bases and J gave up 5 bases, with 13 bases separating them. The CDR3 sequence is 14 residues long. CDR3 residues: CAISEPQKGETQYF. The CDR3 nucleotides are TGTGCCATCAGTGAACCCCAAAAGGGGGAGACCCAGTACTTC.

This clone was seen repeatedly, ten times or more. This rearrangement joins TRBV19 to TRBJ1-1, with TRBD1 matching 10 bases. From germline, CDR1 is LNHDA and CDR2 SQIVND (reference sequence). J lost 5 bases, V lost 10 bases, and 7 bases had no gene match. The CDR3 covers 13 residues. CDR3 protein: CATRDRGRTEAFF. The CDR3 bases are TGTGCCACCAGAGACAGGGGGCGTACTGAAGCTTTCTTT.

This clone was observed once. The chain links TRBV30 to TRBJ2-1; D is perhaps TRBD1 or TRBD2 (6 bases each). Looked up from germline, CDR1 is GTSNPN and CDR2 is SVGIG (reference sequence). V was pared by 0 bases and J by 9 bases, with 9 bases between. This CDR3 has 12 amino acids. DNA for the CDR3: TGTGCCTGGAGTGTAGGGGGGAGTGAGCAGTTCTTC. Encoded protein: CAWSVGGSEQFF.

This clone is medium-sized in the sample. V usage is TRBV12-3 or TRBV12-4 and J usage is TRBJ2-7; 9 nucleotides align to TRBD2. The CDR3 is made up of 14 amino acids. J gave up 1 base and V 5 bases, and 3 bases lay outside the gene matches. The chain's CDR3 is CASSRTSESYEQYF. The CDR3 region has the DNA TGTGCCAGCAGTCGGACTAGCGAGTCCTACGAGCAGTACTTC.

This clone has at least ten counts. The CDR3 reads CAISESNFGEQYF. CDR3 nucleotide sequence: TGTGCCATCAGTGAGTCGAATTTTGGAGAGCAGTACTTC. The chain links TRBV10-3 to TRBJ2-7; D remains unclear. From germline, CDR1 is ENHRY and CDR2 SYGVKD. The CDR3 extends over 13 amino acids. The V and J ends lost 0 bases and 7 bases respectively, with 10 bases between them.

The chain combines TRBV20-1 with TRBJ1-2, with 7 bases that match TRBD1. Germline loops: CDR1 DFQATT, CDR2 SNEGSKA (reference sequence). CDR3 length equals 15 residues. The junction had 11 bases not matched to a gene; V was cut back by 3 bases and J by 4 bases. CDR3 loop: CSASVPHRGTYGYTF. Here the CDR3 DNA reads TGCAGTGCTAGCGTCCCCCACAGGGGAACCTATGGCTACACCTTC.

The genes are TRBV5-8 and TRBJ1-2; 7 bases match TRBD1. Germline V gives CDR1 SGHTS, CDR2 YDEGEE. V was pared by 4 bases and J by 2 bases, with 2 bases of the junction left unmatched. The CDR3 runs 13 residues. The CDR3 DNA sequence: TGTGCCAGCAGCCGGGACAGCAACTATGGCTACACCTTC. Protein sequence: CASSRDSNYGYTF.

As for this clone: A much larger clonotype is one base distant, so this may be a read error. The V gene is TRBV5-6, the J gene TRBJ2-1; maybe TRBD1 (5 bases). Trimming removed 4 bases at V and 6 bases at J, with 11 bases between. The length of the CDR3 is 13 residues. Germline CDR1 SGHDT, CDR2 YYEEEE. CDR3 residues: CASSKQDRNEQFF. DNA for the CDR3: TGTGCCAGCAGCAAACAGGACCGCAATGAGCAGTTCTTC.

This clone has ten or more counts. The CDR3 here is CASSLGVIPSYEQYF. CDR3 DNA: TGTGCCAGCAGCTTGGGGGTCATACCATCCTACGAGCAGTACTTC. This chain links TRBV7-9 with TRBJ2-7, with D perhaps given as TRBD1 or TRBD2 (5 bases each). Trimming shortened V by 3 bases and J by 1 base, and 13 bases separated the two germline ends. The CDR3 has 15 residues. Germline V gene sequence: CDR1 SEHNR, CDR2 FQNEAQ (reference sequence).

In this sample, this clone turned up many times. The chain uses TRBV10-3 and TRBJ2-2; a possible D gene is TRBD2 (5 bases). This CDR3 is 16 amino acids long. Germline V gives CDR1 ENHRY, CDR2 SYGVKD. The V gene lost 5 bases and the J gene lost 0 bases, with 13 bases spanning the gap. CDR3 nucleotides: TGTGCCATCAGTCCCAGCGGAGCCACGAACACCGGGGAGCTGTTTTTT. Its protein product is CAISPSGATNTGELFF.

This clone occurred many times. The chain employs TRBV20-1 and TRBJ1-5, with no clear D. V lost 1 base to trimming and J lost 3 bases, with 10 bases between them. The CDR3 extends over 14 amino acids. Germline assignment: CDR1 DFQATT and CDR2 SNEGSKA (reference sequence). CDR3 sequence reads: CSARVSNPNQPQHF. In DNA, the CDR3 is TGCAGTGCTAGAGTCTCAAACCCCAATCAGCCCCAGCATTTT.

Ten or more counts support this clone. CDR3 protein: CASSLIANEKLFF. CDR3 coding DNA: TGTGCCAGCAGTTTAATCGCTAATGAAAAACTGTTTTTT. The chain joins TRBV28 to TRBJ1-4; D is uncertain. V dropped 2 bases and J dropped 3 bases, with 4 bases sitting between them. CDR3 size: 13 residues. Germline lookup yields CDR1 MDHEN and CDR2 SYDVKM.

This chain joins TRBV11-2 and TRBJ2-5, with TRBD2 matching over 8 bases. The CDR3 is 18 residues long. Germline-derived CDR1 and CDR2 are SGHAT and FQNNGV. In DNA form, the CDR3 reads TGTGCGCGCAGCACCCCCTCAATAGCGGGATCCCCTAAAGAGACCCAGTACTTC. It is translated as CARSTPSIAGSPKETQYF.

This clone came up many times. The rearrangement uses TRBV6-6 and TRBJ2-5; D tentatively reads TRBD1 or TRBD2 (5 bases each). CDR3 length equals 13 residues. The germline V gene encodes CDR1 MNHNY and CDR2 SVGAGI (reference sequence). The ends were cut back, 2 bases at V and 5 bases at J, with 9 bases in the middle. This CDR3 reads CASSYGGEETQYF. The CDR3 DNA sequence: TGTGCCAGCAGTTACGGGGGTGAGGAGACCCAGTACTTC.

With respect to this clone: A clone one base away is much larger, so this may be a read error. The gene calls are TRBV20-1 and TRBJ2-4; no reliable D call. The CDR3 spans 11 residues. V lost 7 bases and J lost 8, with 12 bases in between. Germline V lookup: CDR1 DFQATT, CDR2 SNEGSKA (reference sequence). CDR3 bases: TGCAGTGAGAGTCGAGGAGACATTCAGTACTTC. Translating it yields CSESRGDIQYF.